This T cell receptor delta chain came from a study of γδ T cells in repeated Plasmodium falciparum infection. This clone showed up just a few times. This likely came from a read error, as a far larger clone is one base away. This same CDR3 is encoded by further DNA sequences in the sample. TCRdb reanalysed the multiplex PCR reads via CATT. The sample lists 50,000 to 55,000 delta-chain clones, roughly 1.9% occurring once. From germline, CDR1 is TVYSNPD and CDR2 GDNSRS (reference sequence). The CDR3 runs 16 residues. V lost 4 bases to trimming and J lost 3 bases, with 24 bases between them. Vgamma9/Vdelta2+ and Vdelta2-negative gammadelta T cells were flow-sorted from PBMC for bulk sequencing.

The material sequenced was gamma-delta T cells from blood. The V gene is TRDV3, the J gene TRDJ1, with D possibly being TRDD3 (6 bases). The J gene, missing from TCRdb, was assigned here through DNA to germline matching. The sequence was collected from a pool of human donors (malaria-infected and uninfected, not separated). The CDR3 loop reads CASNPSWDRSPDKLIF. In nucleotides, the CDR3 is TGTGCCTCTAATCCCAGCTGGGATAGGAGTCCCGATAAACTCATCTTT.